This entry is about one TCR beta chain. The CDR3 contains 14 residues. Trimming stripped 5 bases from V and 6 bases from J, with 17 bases between. Germline V CDR1 and CDR2: SGHRS, YFSETQ. This entry is derived from a study of blood T cell repertoires in COVID-19. Methods used by the authors: By means of reference gene primer amplification, nucleated cell counts were estimated. TCRdb's copy holds only in-frame clones and misses some; the assay was immunoSEQ multiplex PCR. The DNA gave D and trimming, while V, J and clone size come from that table. The data hold about 400,000 clones, with 70% to 90% observed a single time.

The rearrangement joins TRBV5-1 to TRBJ1-1; D gene unclear. The specimen was PBMCs or T cells enriched from blood (not recorded which). This clonotype originated in a woman aged 30 to 39 with acute COVID-19. The CDR3 DNA sequence: TGCGCCAGCAGTTACTATGCGCTCACCCCTGAAGCTTTCTTT. Translated, it gives CASSYYALTPEAFF.